These 19 T cell receptor beta chains share one sample of origin, sequenced in a study of T cell repertoires in cytomegalovirus infection (dated by TCRdb to the late 2010s). Sequencing was performed on an Illumina HiSeq 1500. The public reads were run again by TCRdb, first through fastp at Q25 and then through MiXCR, and only productive beta chains were kept. For every CDR3 protein sequence, its rows merge into one entry that carries the most common genes and DNA. Recorded for this sample are about 900,000 distinct CDR3 sequences; roughly 30% of them occurred a single time. 13% of the sample comes from the top ten. These TCRs' antigens remain unknown. The sample's treatment or condition label is to be understood as: in vitro stimulation with specific CMV peptide epitopes to enrich CMV-specific T cells. Material: cultured CD8+ T cells from PBMCs, obtained from culture after CMV antigen stimulation. These receptors came from a human donor in good health (CMV status not recorded). Some clones in this sample may be carry-over from other donors' samples.

This sequence joins TRBV4-3 and TRBJ1-5; D unresolved. The CDR3 spans 19 residues. The germline CDR1 and CDR2 sequences are LGHNA and YSLEER. Trimming left V 4 bases short and J 0 bases short, with 22 bases between. The CDR3 reads CASSPVPSGRTISNQPQHF. In nucleotides, the CDR3 is TGCGCCAGCAGCCCGGTACCTTCAGGCAGGACTATTAGCAATCAGCCCCAGCATTTT.

In this sample, this clonotype turned up once. The chain uses TRBV27 and TRBJ1-6; 9 bases agree with TRBD1. The junction had 3 bases not matched to a gene; V was cut back by 6 bases and J by 3 bases. The CDR3 runs 15 residues. Germline CDR1 and CDR2: MNHEY and SMNVEV (reference sequence). In DNA form, the CDR3 reads TGTGCCAGCAGCCTGACAGGGGGCTATAATTCACCCCTCCACTTT. Translated, it gives CASSLTGGYNSPLHF.

This clonotype was counted between two and nine times. This chain joins TRBV7-9 and TRBJ2-7; D not resolved. CDR1 SEHNR and CDR2 FQNEAQ come from the germline V gene (reference sequence). There are 12 residues in the CDR3. V was cut by 6 bases and J by 6 bases, with 12 bases left in between. CDR3 in amino acids: CASSSLSPEQYF. CDR3 coding DNA: TGTGCCAGCAGTTCACTATCCCCCGAGCAGTACTTC.

This sequence joins TRBV7-8 and TRBJ1-2; 7 bases fit TRBD1. The CDR3 loop spans 13 amino acids. Germline CDR1 SGHVS, CDR2 FQNEAQ. The V gene end was trimmed by 5 bases and the J gene end by 8 bases; junction bases not matched to a gene: 8. The CDR3 sequence: CASSTTGVEGYTF. The DNA for the CDR3 is TGTGCCAGCAGCACTACAGGGGTGGAAGGCTACACCTTC.

This clonotype was found a few times. V and J are TRBV9 and TRBJ2-2; 8 nucleotides align to TRBD2. CDR1 is SGDLS, CDR2 YYNGEE, per germline. This CDR3 is built from 17 residues. The junction had 9 bases not matched to a gene; V was cut back by 0 bases and J by 5 bases. The DNA of the CDR3 is TGTGCCAGCAGCGTAGCCGTGCGGGGGGTGAGGACCGGGGAGCTGTTTTTT. It is translated as CASSVAVRGVRTGELFF. Looking up the rest from reference TRBV9 and TRBJ2-2 gives the full variable domain: DSGVTQTPKHLITATGQRVTLRCSPRSGDLSVYWYQQSLDQGLQFLIQYYNGEERAKGNILERFSAQQFPDLHSELNLSSLELGDSALYFCASSVAVRGVRTGELFFGEGSRLTVL.

The V call is TRBV7-8, the J call TRBJ2-3; D might be TRBD2 (7 bases). The CDR3 totals 13 residues. With 7 bases removed from V and 5 bases from J, the gap between germline ends came to 13 bases. Germline V gives CDR1 SGHVS, CDR2 FQNEAQ. The CDR3 nucleotides are TGTGCCAGCATTTCGGGGGGCAGAGATACGCAGTATTTT. Protein: CASISGGRDTQYF.

This clonotype appeared a few times. The CDR3 loop reads CASSFRTGSTGELFF. The CDR3 nucleotides are TGTGCCAGCAGTTTCCGGACAGGGAGCACCGGGGAGCTGTTTTTT. The chain carries TRBV6-2 or TRBV6-3 and TRBJ2-2; 8 positions agree with TRBD1. J lost 4 bases, V lost 4 bases, and 5 bases had no gene match. The CDR3 is 15 residues long. In germline, CDR1 is MNHEY, CDR2 SVGEGT.

This clonotype was counted a few times. The chain uses TRBV4-1 and TRBJ1-1; TRBD1 matches at 11 bases. V trimming: 1 base; J trimming: 5 bases; junction bases outside the gene matches: 6. There are 16 residues in the CDR3. The germline CDR1 and CDR2 sequences are MGHRA and YSYEKL. The DNA of the CDR3 is TGCGCCAGCAGCCAAGTTCCGGACAGGGGGCTTACTGAAGCTTTCTTT. It encodes CASSQVPDRGLTEAFF.

The chain combines TRBV6-5 with TRBJ1-6, with D maybe TRBD1 (6 bases). The CDR3 spans 21 residues. Germline lookup yields CDR1 MNHEY and CDR2 SVGAGI. Deletions cut 2 bases from V and 11 bases from J, with 34 bases between. This chain's CDR3 is CASSYGQQGLLYNDWSTPLHF. CDR3 sequence (DNA): TGTGCCAGCAGTTACGGACAACAGGGTCTGCTCTATAACGATTGGTCTACACCCCTCCACTTT.

The CDR3 reads CASSLEKREQFF. In DNA form, the CDR3 reads TGTGCCAGCAGCTTGGAGAAACGAGAGCAGTTCTTC. The chain has TRBV5-6 and TRBJ2-1; D ambiguous. The V end was cut by 0 bases, the J end by 10 bases, with 8 bases between. Germline CDR1 SGHDT, CDR2 YYEEEE. The CDR3 sequence is 12 residues long.

In its sample, this clonotype was seen a few times. DNA for the CDR3: TGTGCCAGCAGCCAAGTTTACCGGGACAGACGCACAGATACGCAGTATTTT. This gives the protein CASSQVYRDRRTDTQYF. The chain combines TRBV14 with TRBJ2-3, with TRBD1 matching over 7 bases. The CDR3 totals 17 residues. In germline, CDR1 is SGHDN, CDR2 FVKESK. After removal of 1 base from V and 1 base from J, the junction contained 8 bases not matched to a gene.

The chain has TRBV2 and TRBJ2-5; a possible D gene is TRBD2 (5 bases). Trimming removed 1 base at V and 2 bases at J, with 14 bases between. Germline V CDR1 and CDR2: SNHLY, FYNNEI. The CDR3 is 16 residues long. CDR3 sequence reads: CASSEGYELGQETQYF. CDR3 nucleotide sequence: TGTGCCAGCAGTGAAGGCTACGAACTAGGGCAAGAGACCCAGTACTTC.

The chain has TRBV6-5 and TRBJ2-7, with TRBD1 identical over 7 bases. The V and J ends lost 0 bases and 2 bases, in that order; junction bases with no gene match: 4. The CDR3 runs 15 residues. Germline V gene data show CDR1 as MNHEY and CDR2 as SVGAGI. The CDR3 DNA reads as TGTGCCAGCAGTTACTCCTCAGGGGGACCCTACGAGCAGTACTTC. Translation gives CASSYSSGGPYEQYF.

The V and J genes are TRBV29-1 and TRBJ1-1, with D possibly matching TRBD1 (5 bases). The CDR3 covers 11 residues. The V end was cut by 6 bases, the J end by 4 bases, with 9 bases between. The V gene's germline CDR1 is SQVTM and CDR2 ANQGSEA. The CDR3 here is CSVGTATEAFF. The CDR3 nucleotides are TGCAGCGTCGGGACGGCCACTGAAGCTTTCTTT.

The chain joins TRBV20-1 to TRBJ1-2; the match to TRBD1 covers 9 bases. The CDR3 extends over 17 amino acids. After removal of 0 bases from V and 0 bases from J, the junction contained 8 bases not matched to a gene. Germline V CDR1 and CDR2: DFQATT, SNEGSKA (reference sequence). The DNA of the CDR3 is TGCAGTGCTAGAGAGCCCGGGACAGGGAATCCTAACTATGGCTACACCTTC. Protein: CSAREPGTGNPNYGYTF.

The V and J genes are TRBV7-9 and TRBJ2-5; 12 bases line up with TRBD2. From germline, CDR1 is SEHNR and CDR2 FQNEAQ (reference sequence). The length of the CDR3 is 16 residues. V was clipped by 4 bases and J by 5 bases; unmatched bases: 8. The CDR3 loop reads CASSSASSGGAETQYF. The CDR3, as DNA: TGTGCCAGCAGCTCCGCGTCTAGCGGGGGGGCGGAGACCCAGTACTTC.

The genes are TRBV29-1 and TRBJ2-5, with D perhaps TRBD2 (5 bases). The CDR3 spans 15 residues. Trimming removed 7 bases from V and 2 bases from J, with 20 bases in between. The V gene's germline CDR1 is SQVTM and CDR2 ANQGSEA. This chain's CDR3 is CSASSARELQETQYF. DNA for the CDR3: TGCAGCGCCTCCTCCGCGAGGGAACTTCAAGAGACCCAGTACTTC.

V usage is TRBV15 and J usage is TRBJ1-2; possible D gene TRBD1, 5 bases. The length of the CDR3 is 17 residues. Trimming removed 3 bases from V and 2 bases from J, with 19 bases in between. Germline assignment: CDR1 LNHNV and CDR2 YYDKDF (reference sequence). The CDR3 coding sequence is TGTGCCACCAGCAGCGAGTACCGGGGCAAAGGAAACTATGGCTACACCTTC. This translates into CATSSEYRGKGNYGYTF.

With respect to this clonotype: An end of the junction does not agree with germline; a read error may underlie this. J is TRBJ2-3 and V is TRBV7-2; 9 positions match TRBD2. The CDR3 runs 16 residues. CDR1 SGHTA and CDR2 FQGNSA come from the germline V gene. The CDR3 region is CASNLGGGGYTDTQYF. The CDR3 nucleotides read TGCGCCAGCAACTTAGGCGGGGGGGGGTACACAGATACGCAGTATTTT.